One and the same sample provided the 11 T cell receptor beta chains below, sequenced in a study of blood T cell repertoires in COVID-19. TCRdb's copy holds only in-frame clones and misses some; the assay was immunoSEQ multiplex PCR. The table shows around 68,000 clones, with over 75% occurring only once. The sample comprised peripheral blood. These TCRs come from a human donor in a cohort sampled during active COVID-19.

This chain uses TRBV6-6 with TRBJ1-5, with TRBD1 matching over 7 bases. Germline CDR1 and CDR2: MNHNY and SVGAGI (reference sequence). This CDR3 contains 14 residues. V lost 5 bases and J lost 2; bases outside the gene matches: 3. In nucleotides, the CDR3 is TGTGCCAGCAGTACAGGGGTTGGCAATCAGCCCCAGCATTTT. Protein product: CASSTGVGNQPQHF.

The V call is TRBV15, the J call TRBJ1-4; unclear D gene. CDR3 length: 13 residues. The germline CDR1 and CDR2 sequences are LNHNV and YYDKDF (reference sequence). Trimming stripped 0 bases from V and 8 bases from J, with 7 bases between. CDR3 region: CATSRDPGEKLFF. The CDR3 DNA follows: TGTGCCACCAGCAGAGATCCGGGGGAAAAACTGTTTTTT.

The chain is built from TRBV19 and TRBJ1-2; 9 bases align to TRBD1. V lost 3 bases, J lost 4 bases, and 9 bases stayed unmatched. The V gene's germline CDR1 is LNHDA and CDR2 SQIVND (reference sequence). The CDR3 length is 16 residues. CDR3 residues: CASSIRDRDIPYGYTF. The CDR3 region has the DNA TGTGCCAGTAGTATCCGGGACAGGGACATTCCCTATGGCTACACCTTC. The full variable domain, its missing parts supplied by reference TRBV19 and TRBJ1-2, is DGGITQSPKYLFRKEGQNVTLSCEQNLNHDAMYWYRQDPGQGLRLIYYSQIVNDFQKGDIAEGYSVSREKKESFPLTVTSAQKNPTAFYLCASSIRDRDIPYGYTFGSGTRLTVV.

This chain uses TRBV6-5 with TRBJ1-6, with a weak D call TRBD1 (5 bases). This CDR3 region has 14 residues. Germline V gene data show CDR1 as MNHEY and CDR2 as SVGAGI. The V end was cut by 6 bases, the J end by 8 bases, with 14 bases between. The CDR3 sequence is CASRNQGGDSPLHF. CDR3 sequence (DNA): TGTGCCAGCAGGAACCAGGGAGGGGATTCACCCCTCCACTTT.

The V and J genes are TRBV15 and TRBJ2-7, with TRBD1 matching over 8 bases. The J segment lost 1 base and the V segment lost 2 bases, leaving 7 bases of the junction unmatched. The germline gives CDR1 LNHNV, CDR2 YYDKDF (reference sequence). This CDR3 comprises 16 residues. CDR3 DNA sequence: TGTGCCACCAGCAGACCCCGGACAGGGTCATCCTACGAGCAGTACTTC. The encoded protein is CATSRPRTGSSYEQYF.

The rearrangement links TRBV30 to TRBJ2-3, with 14 bases identical to TRBD2. V dropped 8 bases and J dropped 5; count of bases not matched to a gene: 9. The CDR3 runs to 15 residues. Looked up from germline, CDR1 is GTSNPN and CDR2 is SVGIG (reference sequence). The CDR3 coding sequence is TGTGCCGGGAAGACTAGCGGGAGGGCCAGAGATACGCAGTATTTT. This sequence encodes CAGKTSGRARDTQYF.

This clone appeared a single time. V is TRBV6-2 or TRBV6-3 and J is TRBJ2-2; tentatively, D is TRBD1 (5 bases). The CDR3 covers 15 residues. The germline V gene encodes CDR1 MNHEY and CDR2 SVGEGT. The V gene lost 6 bases and the J gene lost 1 base, with 12 bases spanning the gap. The CDR3 nucleotides are TGTGCCAGCAGCTTGGACAAGGTGAACACCGGGGAGCTGTTTTTT. Translating gives CASSLDKVNTGELFF.

The rearrangement joins TRBV7-3 to TRBJ2-1; tentatively, D is TRBD2 (5 bases). This CDR3 comprises 13 residues. V was cut by 5 bases and J by 9 bases, with 14 bases left in between. Germline CDR1 SGHTA, CDR2 FQGTGA. CDR3 in amino acids: CASSPTWSGEQFF. The CDR3 nucleotides read TGTGCCAGCAGCCCAACGTGGAGCGGTGAGCAGTTCTTC.

The J gene is TRBJ1-6, the V gene TRBV28; the D gene is possibly TRBD1 (5 bases). Trimming stripped 3 bases from V and 9 bases from J, with 21 bases between. The CDR3 length is 17 residues. Germline values: CDR1 MDHEN, CDR2 SYDVKM. Here the CDR3 reads CASSFARRREGISPLHF. CDR3 DNA sequence: TGTGCCAGCAGTTTCGCCCGGCGGCGGGAGGGGATTTCACCCCTCCACTTT. Using reference TRBV28 and TRBJ1-6 for the parts outside the CDR3, the full variable domain is DVKVTQSSRYLVKRTGEKVFLECVQDMDHENMFWYRQDPGLGLRLIYFSYDVKMKEKGDIPEGYSVSREKKERFSLILESASTNQTSMYLCASSFARRREGISPLHFGNGTRLTVT.

The V and J genes are TRBV28 and TRBJ2-3; D call uncertain. Germline CDR1 MDHEN, CDR2 SYDVKM. This CDR3 contains 13 residues. V was cut by 2 bases and J by 4 bases, with 7 bases left in between. CDR3: CASSLDRSDTQYF. For the CDR3, the DNA is TGTGCCAGCAGTTTAGATCGGTCAGATACGCAGTATTTT.

The J gene is TRBJ1-1, the V gene TRBV21-1. TRBV21-1 is a known pseudogene. The CDR3 contains 12 residues. The CDR3 sequence: CAFRGGVTEAFF. The CDR3 DNA is TGTGCCTTCCGTGGGGGGGTCACTGAAGCTTTCTTT.